One and the same sample provided the 17 T cell receptor beta chains below, sequenced in a study of identical twins. TCRdb processed the 5' RACE reads anew with MiXCR; each CDR3 protein has one entry. The sample includes under 300,000 distinct CDR3 sequences, approximately 7.1% of them seen just once. These data also formed part of another study, on T cells expressing NK-cell markers.

Sample: CD8+ T cells sorted from blood. The receptors stem from a woman under 30 in good health.

This clonotype was counted ten times or more. The chain employs TRBV7-2 and TRBJ2-1; no firm D call. V shed 4 bases and J shed 6 bases, with 7 bases lying between them. This CDR3 is built from 12 residues. CDR1 is SGHTA and CDR2 is FQGNSA in the germline V gene. CDR3 DNA sequence: TGTGCCAGCAGCTATACAGCCAATGAGCAGTTCTTC. Protein sequence: CASSYTANEQFF.

There are many counts of this clonotype. The chain employs TRBV29-1 and TRBJ1-2; TRBD1 aligns across 11 bases. CDR3 length: 15 residues. From germline, CDR1 is SQVTM and CDR2 ANQGSEA. The V gene end was trimmed by 5 bases and the J gene end by 5 bases; junction bases not matched to a gene: 10. The DNA of the CDR3 is TGCAGCGTTAGAGGGGGACAGGGGGATGTATATGGCTACACCTTC. Translated, it gives CSVRGGQGDVYGYTF.

This clonotype appeared many times. The V gene is TRBV7-9, the J gene TRBJ1-4, with 9 bases fitting TRBD1. The CDR3 is 16 amino acids. After removal of 5 bases from V and 7 bases from J, the junction contained 11 bases not matched to a gene. CDR1 is SEHNR, CDR2 FQNEAQ, per germline (reference sequence). CDR3 residues: CASSRPTGGTGEKLFF. CDR3 nucleotides: TGTGCCAGCAGCAGGCCCACAGGGGGCACTGGTGAAAAACTGTTTTTT. Full variable domain (remainder filled in from reference TRBV7-9 and TRBJ1-4): DTGVSQNPRHKITKRGQNVTFRCDPISEHNRLYWYRQTLGQGPEFLTYFQNEAQLEKSRLLSDRFSAERPKGSFSTLEIQRTEQGDSAMYLCASSRPTGGTGEKLFFGSGTQLSVL.

This clonotype has just a few counts. The rearrangement links TRBV12-5 to TRBJ2-5; the D gene is possibly TRBD2 (5 bases). CDR3 length: 13 residues. CDR1 and CDR2 from the germline V gene are LGHNT and FRNRAP. The DNA of the CDR3 is TGTGCCTCCCTTCAGACCGGGGAAGAGACCCAGTACTTC. Protein sequence: CASLQTGEETQYF.

This clonotype was seen repeatedly, ten times or more. The genes are TRBV15 and TRBJ2-1; D remains ambiguous. V gave up 4 bases and J gave up 2 bases, with 6 bases separating them. The V gene's germline CDR1 is LNHNV and CDR2 YYDKDF (reference sequence). The CDR3 is 13 amino acids. In DNA form, the CDR3 reads TGTGCCACCAGCATAAACGCCTACAATGAGCAGTTCTTC. Its protein product is CATSINAYNEQFF.

This clonotype was observed a few times. This rearrangement joins TRBV7-2 to TRBJ2-3; the D gene is possibly TRBD1 (5 bases). Germline V gene sequence: CDR1 SGHTA, CDR2 FQGNSA. Between the trimmed V and J ends, which lost 2 bases and 4 bases, there was a span of 10 bases. The CDR3 loop spans 14 amino acids. The CDR3: CASSLRQGSDTQYF. Written as DNA, the CDR3 is TGTGCCAGCAGCTTACGTCAGGGCTCAGATACGCAGTATTTT.

This clonotype was detected only a few times. The V and J genes are TRBV12-3 or TRBV12-4 and TRBJ2-7; D is unresolved. The CDR3 sequence is 13 residues long. V lost 1 base and J 2 bases, leaving 6 bases between the germline ends. The CDR3 sequence: CASSLGAPYEQYF. Here the CDR3 DNA reads TGTGCCAGCAGTTTAGGGGCGCCCTACGAGCAGTACTTC.

This clonotype has at least ten counts. The chain carries TRBV5-1 and TRBJ2-7, with D unresolved. Deletions cut 2 bases from V and 3 bases from J, with 9 bases between. Germline V gene lookup returns CDR1 SGHRS and CDR2 YFSETQ. The CDR3 runs to 13 residues. The CDR3 sequence is CASSFAANYEQYF. The CDR3 nucleotides are TGCGCCAGCAGCTTCGCGGCCAACTACGAGCAGTACTTC.

This clonotype came up a few times. V and J are TRBV11-2 and TRBJ2-3; D is perhaps TRBD2 (5 bases). V was shortened by 5 bases and J by 3 bases, with 12 bases between the two germline ends. In germline, CDR1 is SGHAT, CDR2 FQNNGV. The CDR3 length is 14 residues. The CDR3 reads CASSSRTGTDTQYF. CDR3 bases: TGTGCCAGCAGCAGTCGGACTGGGACAGATACGCAGTATTTT.

About this clonotype: The CDR3 does not close with the conserved phenylalanine or tryptophan, likely indicating a read error. The chain uses TRBV11-2 and TRBJ2-5; D is unclear. Germline V gives CDR1 SGHAT, CDR2 FQNNGV. This CDR3 is 14 amino acids long. Trimming removed 5 bases from V and 5 bases from J, with 15 bases in between. Here the CDR3 DNA reads TGTGCCAGCAGCCCCTGGGTGTTGGGGGAGACCCAGTACTAC. It translates to CASSPWVLGETQYY.

Ten or more counts support this clonotype. The rearrangement links TRBV7-3 to TRBJ1-1, with a weak D call TRBD1 (6 bases). The V gene's germline CDR1 is SGHTA and CDR2 FQGTGA. V was clipped by 5 bases and J by 4 bases, with 17 bases between them. CDR3 length: 15 amino acids. This chain's CDR3 is CASSILQGGGTEAFF. CDR3 DNA sequence: TGTGCCAGCAGCATCCTACAGGGAGGAGGCACTGAAGCTTTCTTT.

This clonotype was detected a few times. The rearrangement joins TRBV27 to TRBJ1-1, with TRBD1 matching 8 bases. The CDR3 runs to 17 residues. V lost 5 bases, J lost 3 bases, and 14 bases stayed unmatched. Germline V gives CDR1 MNHEY, CDR2 SMNVEV (reference sequence). The CDR3 DNA reads as TGTGCCAGCAGTCCCAGGGACAGGCCTAAAGGGGACACTGAAGCTTTCTTT. This gives the protein CASSPRDRPKGDTEAFF.

This clonotype was seen many times. The chain links TRBV3-1 to TRBJ1-2; D may be TRBD1 (5 bases). The CDR3 consists of 15 residues. Germline V lookup: CDR1 LGHDT, CDR2 YNNKEL (reference sequence). Trimming removed 2 bases at V and 8 bases at J, with 18 bases between. The CDR3: CASSQRPDTRMGYTF. In nucleotides, the CDR3 is TGTGCCAGCAGCCAAAGGCCGGACACCCGAATGGGCTACACCTTC.

CDR3 nucleotides: TGCAGTGCTCAACGTAAGGGACGGGCAGATTCACCCCTCCACTTT. The encoded protein is CSAQRKGRADSPLHF. This chain links TRBV20-1 with TRBJ1-6; a possible D gene is TRBD1 (5 bases). The CDR3 sequence is 15 residues long. The V end lost 5 bases, the J end lost 8 bases, and 19 bases lay between the germline ends. Germline-derived CDR1 and CDR2 are DFQATT and SNEGSKA (reference sequence).

The J gene is TRBJ1-1, the V gene TRBV7-9; no clear D gene. The germline V gene encodes CDR1 SEHNR and CDR2 FQNEAQ (reference sequence). There are 13 residues in the CDR3. V was shortened by 3 bases and J by 1 base, with 6 bases between the two germline ends. CDR3 amino acids: CASSFYPNTEAFF. As DNA, the CDR3 is TGTGCCAGCAGCTTCTACCCGAACACTGAAGCTTTCTTT.

This chain links TRBV6-5 with TRBJ1-1, with D possibly matching TRBD1 (6 bases). The CDR3 contains 16 residues. V was cut by 0 bases and J by 4 bases, with 15 bases left in between. Germline CDR1 reads MNHEY; CDR2 reads SVGAGI. CDR3 loop: CASSYSNRGGATEAFF. The CDR3 DNA reads as TGTGCCAGCAGTTACTCGAATCGCGGGGGGGCCACTGAAGCTTTCTTT.

A few counts support this clonotype. The chain couples TRBV3-1 to TRBJ1-2; no definite D call. This CDR3 has 14 amino acids. V was clipped by 4 bases and J by 4 bases, with 13 bases between them. The germline V gene encodes CDR1 LGHDT and CDR2 YNNKEL (reference sequence). The CDR3 bases are TGTGCCAGCAGCCCTCCTACACTGTCCTATGGCTACACCTTC. Translating it yields CASSPPTLSYGYTF. Using reference TRBV3-1 and TRBJ1-2 for the parts outside the CDR3, the full variable domain is DTAVSQTPKYLVTQMGNDKSIKCEQNLGHDTMYWYKQDSKKFLKIMFSYNNKELIINETVPNRFSPKSPDKAHLNLHINSLELGDSAVYFCASSPPTLSYGYTFGSGTRLTVV.